This is a list of T cell receptor beta chains from one sample in a study of cytomegalovirus exposure and HLA in healthy donors. Here immunoSEQ multiplex PCR was the method, and the copy in TCRdb shows in-frame clones only, minus some. This table holds approximately 180,000 clones, roughly nine tenths found once. The sample comprised PBMCs. The source is a girl under three years old in good health and CMV-seronegative. The CDR3 runs from the conserved cysteine through the conserved F or W. Each record gives: clone size, J gene, V gene, D gene, CDR3 protein, CDR3 DNA. The D gene is left open where the match is weak. Part of the rows lack a size; the others show once, few, many or a class for expanded clones.

.,TRBJ1-2,TRBV14,.,CASSQVDSDGYTF,TGTGCCAGCAGCCAAGTCGACTCAGATGGCTACACCTTC
.,TRBJ2-7,TRBV15,.,CATSSISGGEQYF,TGTGCCACCAGCAGTATATCCGGGGGCGAGCAGTACTTC
.,TRBJ1-1,TRBV27,.,CASSGFHDMNTEAFF,TGTGCCAGCAGCGGATTCCATGACATGAACACTGAAGCTTTCTTT
.,TRBJ2-1,TRBV6-1,TRBD2,CASSEEPSGTTILSYNEQFF,TGTGCCAGCAGTGAAGAGCCTAGCGGGACAACTATCCTCTCCTACAATGAGCAGTTCTTC
.,TRBJ2-2,TRBV30,TRBD2,CAWSWGGGGELFF,TGTGCCTGGAGTTGGGGGGGAGGGGGGGAGCTGTTTTTT
.,TRBJ2-7,TRBV7-2,TRBD2,CASSPFGSSGTYEQYF,TGTGCCAGCAGCCCCTTTGGATCTAGCGGGACCTACGAGCAGTACTTC
.,TRBJ1-5,TRBV30,.,CAWDQGISQPQHF,TGTGCCTGGGACCAGGGGATTAGTCAGCCCCAGCATTTT
.,TRBJ2-5,TRBV30,.,CAWSVQWRSQETQYF,TGTGCCTGGAGTGTACAATGGCGGAGTCAAGAGACCCAGTACTTC
.,TRBJ2-2,TRBV7-9,TRBD2,CASSPTSGGGTGELFF,TGTGCCAGCAGCCCGACTAGCGGGGGGGGCACCGGGGAGCTGTTTTTT
once,TRBJ2-1,TRBV4-2,TRBD1,CASSPLQGRGLYNEQFF,TGTGCCAGCAGCCCCTTACAGGGGCGCGGCCTGTACAATGAGCAGTTCTTC
.,TRBJ2-7,TRBV5-1,TRBD1,CASSLGQGNYEQYF,TGCGCCAGCAGCCTGGGACAGGGAAACTACGAGCAGTACTTC
.,TRBJ2-7,TRBV6-1,TRBD2,CASSDGGGSYEQYF,TGTGCCAGCAGTGATGGGGGGGGCTCCTACGAGCAGTACTTC
.,TRBJ2-3,TRBV5-1,TRBD2,CASSYGTSGRVDTQYF,TGCGCCAGCAGCTATGGGACTAGCGGAAGGGTAGATACGCAGTATTTT
.,TRBJ1-2,TRBV6-1,.,CASSETSRGIGVYGYTF,TGTGCCAGCAGTGAAACTTCGCGGGGCATTGGCGTTTATGGCTACACCTTC
.,TRBJ1-1,TRBV4-1,TRBD1,CASSLQPGQGKVAFF,TGCGCCAGCAGCCTCCAGCCGGGACAGGGGAAGGTGGCTTTCTTT
.,TRBJ1-5,TRBV5-1,TRBD1,CASSLGGTANQPQHF,TGCGCCAGCAGCCTGGGAGGGACAGCAAATCAGCCCCAGCATTTT
.,TRBJ1-6,TRBV19,.,CASSMEGKWGRVNSPLHF,TGTGCCAGTAGTATGGAGGGAAAGTGGGGAAGGGTGAATTCACCCCTCCACTTT
.,TRBJ1-1,TRBV6-1,TRBD1,CASDRGSAAFF,TGTGCCAGCGACAGGGGTTCCGCAGCTTTCTTT
.,TRBJ2-1,TRBV9,TRBD2,CASSVDSGRTNEQFF,TGTGCTAGCAGCGTAGATAGCGGGAGGACCAATGAGCAGTTCTTC
.,TRBJ2-1,TRBV10-1,.,CASSESQNEQFF,TGCGCCAGCAGTGAGTCACAGAATGAGCAGTTCTTC
once,TRBJ2-3,TRBV6-1,TRBD2,CASSVRLAQSTDTQYF,TGTGCCAGCAGTGTCCGACTAGCGCAGAGCACAGATACGCAGTATTTT
few,TRBJ1-6,TRBV7-8,.,CASSLTNRDTNSPLHF,TGTGCCAGCAGCTTGACAAATCGGGACACAAATTCACCCCTCCACTTT
.,TRBJ2-2,TRBV19,.,CASSISTLTGELFF,TGTGCCAGTAGTATCTCGACTCTCACCGGGGAGCTGTTTTTT
.,TRBJ2-7,TRBV5-4,TRBD2,CASSLPPGSGSYEQYF,TGTGCCAGCAGCTTGCCGCCCGGCAGCGGGAGCTACGAGCAGTACTTC
.,TRBJ1-5,TRBV6-6,.,CASSYSRSEPQHF,TGTGCCAGCAGTTACTCGAGGAGTGAGCCCCAGCATTTT
.,TRBJ1-2,TRBV7-9,TRBD1,CASSLGTGHGYTF,TGTGCCAGCAGCCTCGGGACAGGGCATGGCTACACCTTC
.,TRBJ2-3,TRBV6-1,.,CASSTLSWSDTQYF,TGTGCCAGCAGCACCCTATCATGGTCAGATACGCAGTATTTT
.,TRBJ2-2,TRBV5-6,.,CASRGTSNTGELFF,TGTGCCAGCAGAGGGACATCGAACACCGGGGAGCTGTTTTTT
.,TRBJ2-7,TRBV6-6,TRBD1,CASRLTGTGKLYEQYF,TGTGCCAGCAGACTTACCGGGACAGGTAAACTCTACGAGCAGTACTTC
.,TRBJ1-6,TRBV13,.,CASSLLGDYNSPLHF,TGTGCCAGCAGCTTGCTCGGGGACTATAATTCACCCCTCCACTTT
few,TRBJ2-7,TRBV6-1,TRBD2,CASSLLADSYEQYF,TGTGCCAGCAGCCTGCTAGCGGACTCCTACGAGCAGTACTTC
once,TRBJ2-1,TRBV4-2,TRBD2,CASSALAGGWNEQFF,TGTGCCAGCAGCGCACTAGCGGGGGGGTGGAATGAGCAGTTCTTC
.,TRBJ2-7,TRBV7-2,TRBD1,CASSLGTGVYEQYF,TGTGCCAGCAGCTTAGGGACAGGGGTCTACGAGCAGTACTTC
.,TRBJ1-1,TRBV6-5,.,CASSYRLGHPTEAFF,TGTGCCAGCAGTTACAGGCTGGGGCACCCGACTGAAGCTTTCTTT
.,TRBJ1-2,TRBV19,.,CASSIVLEANYGYTF,TGTGCCAGTAGTATAGTACTGGAGGCTAACTATGGCTACACCTTC
.,TRBJ2-7,TRBV6-5,TRBD1,CARPIGDRLYEQYF,TGTGCCAGGCCGATAGGGGACAGACTCTACGAGCAGTACTTC
.,TRBJ2-7,TRBV19,TRBD1,CASSMGQGYEQYF,TGTGCCAGTAGTATGGGACAGGGGTACGAGCAGTACTTC
.,TRBJ1-1,TRBV5-1,.,CASSSTENTEAFF,TGCGCCAGCAGCTCGACAGAGAACACTGAAGCTTTCTTT
.,TRBJ2-3,TRBV5-6,TRBD1,CASSFGPGGRMTTQYF,TGTGCCAGCAGCTTTGGTCCAGGGGGCCGGATGACCACGCAGTATTTT
once,TRBJ1-3,TRBV18,TRBD1,CASSSGQGATGNTIYF,TGTGCCAGCTCATCAGGACAGGGGGCTACTGGAAACACCATATATTTT
.,TRBJ2-5,TRBV6-5,TRBD2,CASSYGGTSGRETQYF,TGTGCCAGCAGTTACGGAGGGACTAGCGGGAGAGAGACCCAGTACTTC
few,TRBJ2-7,TRBV10-2,.,CASSSDSYEQYF,TGCGCCAGCAGTTCCGACAGTTACGAGCAGTACTTC
.,TRBJ2-7,TRBV5-4,TRBD1,CASSQTGRYEQYF,TGTGCCAGCAGCCAGACAGGGCGGTACGAGCAGTACTTC